This passage covers 15 T cell receptor beta chains from one sample sequenced in a study of radiation and T cells in renal cell carcinoma. As for time point: blood 4 weeks post-SBRT, at nephrectomy. Treatment in this sample: 15 Gy SBRT to primary tumor, nephrectomy 4 weeks later. The protocol was immunoSEQ multiplex PCR, while the TCRdb copy is restricted to in-frame clones and leaves out a portion. The sample shows about 170,000 clones, roughly nine tenths of them seen only once. The sequencing here drew on blood, taken from a patient whose treatment included radiotherapy and nephrectomy. The source is a woman aged 45-65 years with renal cell carcinoma.

V gene TRBV5-1 combines with J gene TRBJ2-7; tentative D call: TRBD2 (6 bases). CDR1 is SGHRS and CDR2 is YFSETQ in the germline V gene. Deletions cut 4 bases from V and 2 bases from J, with 13 bases between. The CDR3 is 14 residues long. CDR3 in amino acids: CASSNGAGTYEQYF. CDR3 DNA sequence: TGCGCCAGCAGCAATGGGGCGGGAACCTACGAGCAGTACTTC.

This clone came up once. The rearrangement links TRBV6-5 to TRBJ1-4, with 10 bases matching TRBD1. The CDR3 is 15 amino acids. V was clipped by 4 bases and J by 7 bases; unmatched bases: 6. CDR1 MNHEY and CDR2 SVGAGI come from the germline V gene. The CDR3, as DNA: TGTGCCAGCAGTTCCAGCGGGACAGGGGTTGAAAAACTGTTTTTT. Translation: CASSSSGTGVEKLFF.

The rearrangement links TRBV4-1 to TRBJ2-7, with D unclear. Germline assignment: CDR1 MGHRA and CDR2 YSYEKL. Trimming removed 1 base from V and 4 bases from J, with 5 bases in between. The CDR3 spans 12 residues. The CDR3 DNA sequence: TGCGCCAGCAGCCAAGTGGGGTACGAGCAGTACTTC. It codes for CASSQVGYEQYF.

The V call is TRBV7-2, the J call TRBJ1-2; weak D call: TRBD1 (5 bases). CDR3 length equals 12 residues. Trimming shortened V by 5 bases and J by 5 bases, and 9 bases separated the two germline ends. Germline V CDR1 and CDR2: SGHTA, FQGNSA. CDR3 region: CASSLDSYGYTF. The CDR3 nucleotides read TGTGCCAGCAGCCTAGACAGTTATGGCTACACCTTC.

V gene TRBV13 combines with J gene TRBJ1-2; D is perhaps TRBD1 (6 bases). The CDR3 is made up of 15 amino acids. The V end lost 1 base, the J end lost 4 bases, and 13 bases lay between the germline ends. Per the germline V gene, CDR1 is PRHDT and CDR2 is FYEKMQ (reference sequence). The CDR3 nucleotides are TGTGCCAGCAGCTTAGAGAGGGGGTCGGGCTATGGCTACACCTTC. It specifies CASSLERGSGYGYTF.

This clone was seen only once. V gene TRBV29-1 combines with J gene TRBJ1-2; D gene ambiguous. Trimming cost V 5 bases and J 8 bases, with 15 bases left between them. Per germline, CDR1 SQVTM and CDR2 ANQGSEA. The CDR3 is 12 amino acids. Here the CDR3 reads CSVLDPIEGYTF. CDR3 sequence (DNA): TGCAGCGTTCTTGACCCTATCGAGGGCTACACCTTC. The variable domain in full, completed from reference TRBV29-1 and TRBJ1-2, reads SAVISQKPSRDICQRGTSLTIQCQVDSQVTMMFWYRQQPGQSLTLIATANQGSEATYESGFVIDKFPISRPNLTFSTLTVSNMSPEDSSIYLCSVLDPIEGYTFGSGTRLTVV.

V gene TRBV19 combines with J gene TRBJ1-2; D is perhaps TRBD1 (6 bases). Trimming cost V 4 bases and J 4 bases, with 13 bases left between them. The CDR3 spans 14 residues. The germline V gene encodes CDR1 LNHDA and CDR2 SQIVND (reference sequence). This CDR3 is CASSNRQDLYGYTF. In DNA, the CDR3 is TGTGCCAGTAGTAACAGACAGGATCTCTATGGCTACACCTTC.

This clone was seen only a few times. The genes are TRBV18 and TRBJ1-2; the D gene is possibly TRBD1 (5 bases). V shed 2 bases and J shed 7 bases, with 11 bases lying between them. Germline V gene data show CDR1 as KGHSH and CDR2 as LQKENI. The CDR3 length is 13 residues. For the CDR3, the DNA is TGTGCCAGCTCACCAGAGACAGATCTTGGCTACACCTTC. Translating gives CASSPETDLGYTF. The whole variable domain, remainder taken from reference TRBV18 and TRBJ1-2, is NAGVMQNPRHLVRRRGQEARLRCSPMKGHSHVYWYRQLPEEGLKFMVYLQKENIIDESGMPKERFSAEFPKEGPSILRIQQVVRGDSAAYFCASSPETDLGYTFGSGTRLTVV.

The chain has TRBV5-8 and TRBJ2-1; no clear D gene. The V gene lost 0 bases and the J gene lost 5 bases, with 15 bases spanning the gap. This CDR3 is built from 16 residues. Germline values: CDR1 SGHTS, CDR2 YDEGEE. The CDR3 DNA reads as TGTGCCAGCAGCTTGGGGCAGACGAACACGAACAATGAGCAGTTCTTC. It yields the protein CASSLGQTNTNNEQFF.

The V and J genes are TRBV5-5 and TRBJ2-1; 12 bases are shared with TRBD2. Per germline, CDR1 SGHKS and CDR2 YYEKEE (reference sequence). J lost 0 bases, V lost 4 bases, and 5 bases had no gene match. This CDR3 has 17 amino acids. In DNA form, the CDR3 reads TGTGCCAGCAGCGGACTAGCGGGGCTTAGCTCCTACAATGAGCAGTTCTTC. Translated: CASSGLAGLSSYNEQFF.

This clone was picked up a small number of times. V and J are TRBV5-8 and TRBJ1-2; D is unresolved. The CDR3 has 13 amino acids. CDR1 is SGHTS, CDR2 YDEGEE, per germline. V dropped 0 bases and J dropped 5 bases, with 8 bases sitting between them. The CDR3 region has the DNA TGTGCCAGCAGCTTGGCCGAGGAATATGGCTACACCTTC. This translates into CASSLAEEYGYTF. The full variable domain, with the rest looked up from reference TRBV5-8 and TRBJ1-2, is EAGVTQSPTHLIKTRGQQATLRCSPISGHTSVYWYQQALGLGLQFLLWYDEGEERNRGNFPPRFSGRQFPNYSSELNVNALELEDSALYLCASSLAEEYGYTFGSGTRLTVV.

The chain carries TRBV19 and TRBJ1-1; a possible D gene is TRBD1 (5 bases). Trimming stripped 3 bases from V and 0 bases from J, with 17 bases between. Germline V gives CDR1 LNHDA, CDR2 SQIVND (reference sequence). The CDR3 sequence is 17 residues long. The CDR3 spells CASSINIEVGLNTEAFF. The CDR3 nucleotides read TGTGCCAGTAGTATCAATATTGAAGTGGGACTGAACACTGAAGCTTTCTTT.

The chain has TRBV9 and TRBJ1-2; D uncertain. Between the trimmed V and J ends, which lost 0 bases and 0 bases, there was a span of 12 bases. Germline V CDR1 and CDR2: SGDLS, YYNGEE. The CDR3 is 16 amino acids. CDR3 nucleotides: TGTGCCAGCAGCGTAGTGGCAGGAACCTCTAACTATGGCTACACCTTC. Translation gives CASSVVAGTSNYGYTF. The full variable domain, rest sourced from reference TRBV9 and TRBJ1-2, is DSGVTQTPKHLITATGQRVTLRCSPRSGDLSVYWYQQSLDQGLQFLIQYYNGEERAKGNILERFSAQQFPDLHSELNLSSLELGDSALYFCASSVVAGTSNYGYTFGSGTRLTVV.

The chain is built from TRBV7-3 and TRBJ2-5, with a tentative D call TRBD1 (5 bases). Germline assignment: CDR1 SGHTA and CDR2 FQGTGA. This CDR3 is built from 13 residues. V gave up 8 bases and J gave up 5 bases, with 15 bases separating them. CDR3 nucleotides: TGTGCCAGCGCTGAGGCTGCAGGGGAGACCCAGTACTTC. Its translation: CASAEAAGETQYF.

Here the CDR3 reads CASSLVDSRYEQYF. The CDR3 DNA reads TGCGCCAGCAGCTTGGTTGACAGCCGCTACGAGCAGTACTTC. The V gene is TRBV5-1, the J gene TRBJ2-7; tentatively, D is TRBD1 (5 bases). Per the germline V gene, CDR1 is SGHRS and CDR2 is YFSETQ. CDR3 length: 14 residues. V lost 0 bases and J lost 3, with 10 bases in between.